These 32 T cell receptor beta chains were sequenced from one sample in a study of response to subunit inactivated influenza vaccine. In TCRdb, the RT-PCR reads were re-called with MiXCR into one record per CDR3 protein. The repertoire includes fewer than 800,000 distinct CDR3 sequences, less than 20% of them detected once, and approximately 10% sits in the top ten. The sample here was PBMCs from blood, taken roughly 12 days after vaccination. These receptors were collected from a middle-aged man who received an inactivated influenza vaccine.

This clonotype was picked up a small number of times. The CDR3 is CASSLLGLAGDTGELFF. For the CDR3, the DNA is TGTGCCAGCAGTTTATTGGGACTAGCGGGAGACACCGGGGAGCTGTTTTTT. This chain connects TRBV28 to TRBJ2-2; 14 bases match TRBD2. Germline CDR1 and CDR2: MDHEN and SYDVKM. There are 17 residues in the CDR3. V lost 1 base and J lost 3; bases outside the gene matches: 1.

This clonotype was counted ten times or more. V is TRBV12-3 or TRBV12-4 and J is TRBJ1-6; the match to TRBD1 covers 8 bases. V shed 5 bases and J 7 bases; nucleotides not matched to a gene: 7. This CDR3 comprises 15 residues. CDR3 sequence reads: CASSLGQGRNSPLHF. The CDR3 DNA reads as TGTGCCAGCAGTCTAGGACAGGGTCGGAATTCACCCCTCCACTTT.

In DNA form, the CDR3 reads TGTGCCAGCAGTCCGCCGGGACAGATAGCCAAAAACATTCAGTACTTC. This translates into CASSPPGQIAKNIQYF. V usage is TRBV12-3 or TRBV12-4 and J usage is TRBJ2-4; 7 nucleotides align to TRBD1. This CDR3 comprises 16 residues. J lost 0 bases, V lost 5 bases, and 7 bases had no gene match.

This clonotype was detected only a few times. This sequence joins TRBV29-1 and TRBJ2-1; tentative D call: TRBD1 (5 bases). Germline loops: CDR1 SQVTM, CDR2 ANQGSEA. Trimming shortened V by 2 bases and J by 6 bases, and 11 bases separated the two germline ends. This CDR3 has 13 residues. The CDR3, as DNA: TGCAGCGTTGAATTGACAGTGTTCAATGAGCAGTTCTTC. Encoded protein: CSVELTVFNEQFF.

This sequence joins TRBV6-5 and TRBJ2-7; 7 nucleotides agree with TRBD2. Germline loops: CDR1 MNHEY, CDR2 SVGAGI. The CDR3 is made up of 16 amino acids. The V and J ends lost 0 bases and 4 bases, in that order; junction bases with no gene match: 9. CDR3 DNA sequence: TGTGCCAGCAGTTACTCGCGGGCGCGGGAGCGGTACGAGCAGTACTTC. The encoded protein is CASSYSRARERYEQYF.

The chain employs TRBV20-1 and TRBJ2-7, with D hard to call. There are 13 residues in the CDR3. The germline CDR1 and CDR2 sequences are DFQATT and SNEGSKA (reference sequence). Trimming removed 1 base from V and 3 bases from J, with 10 bases in between. The CDR3 protein is CSARAGLVYEQYF. CDR3 DNA: TGCAGTGCTAGAGCTGGCTTAGTCTACGAGCAGTACTTC.

The chain has TRBV12-3 or TRBV12-4 and TRBJ2-3, with 12 bases identical to TRBD2. This CDR3 comprises 15 residues. Trimming at V came to 6 bases and at J to 4 bases, leaving 5 bases not matched to a gene. The CDR3 DNA is TGTGCCAGCAGGCCGACTAGCGGGAGTCCAGATACGCAGTATTTT. It codes for CASRPTSGSPDTQYF.

The chain recombines TRBV10-3 with TRBJ1-1; no definite D call. Germline values: CDR1 ENHRY, CDR2 SYGVKD. Trimming removed 2 bases from V and 1 base from J, with 14 bases in between. CDR3 length equals 16 residues. CDR3: CAISEGGVRRNTEAFF. The CDR3 coding sequence is TGTGCCATCAGTGAGGGAGGAGTCAGACGGAACACTGAAGCTTTCTTT.

This clonotype has ten or more counts. This chain uses TRBV6-5 with TRBJ2-1; unclear D gene. Trimming shortened V by 0 bases and J by 4 bases, and 4 bases separated the two germline ends. The germline V gene has CDR1 MNHEY and CDR2 SVGAGI. This CDR3 contains 13 residues. The CDR3: CASSYSQYNEQFF. The CDR3 DNA follows: TGTGCCAGCAGTTACTCCCAGTACAATGAGCAGTTCTTC.

V usage is TRBV7-9 and J usage is TRBJ2-7; 7 bases are a match to TRBD1. Germline V gives CDR1 SEHNR, CDR2 FQNEAQ (reference sequence). The J segment lost 4 bases and the V segment lost 5 bases, leaving 11 bases of the junction unmatched. This CDR3 is 15 amino acids long. In DNA, the CDR3 is TGTGCCAGCAGCCCAAAGACGGGACAGAGTTACGAGCAGTACTTC. Its protein is CASSPKTGQSYEQYF.

The chain links TRBV6-2 or TRBV6-3 to TRBJ1-1; possible D gene TRBD1, 5 bases. The V gene's germline CDR1 is MNHEY and CDR2 SVGEGT. V was trimmed by 8 bases and J by 4 bases, leaving 17 bases between them. CDR3 length equals 14 residues. CDR3 residues: CASLRRSGGTEAFF. The CDR3 DNA reads TGTGCCAGCCTAAGGAGGTCCGGGGGCACTGAAGCTTTCTTT.

This clonotype was seen many times. This rearrangement joins TRBV6-5 to TRBJ1-2; D might be TRBD1 (6 bases). Germline V CDR1 and CDR2: MNHEY, SVGAGI. This CDR3 is 13 amino acids long. Deletions cut 2 bases from V and 8 bases from J, with 12 bases between. CDR3 in amino acids: CASSYGQGRGYTF. Written as DNA, the CDR3 is TGTGCCAGCAGTTACGGGCAGGGGCGCGGCTACACCTTC.

This clonotype has only a few counts. The genes are TRBV14 and TRBJ2-5; D uncertain. The CDR3 is 17 amino acids. From germline, CDR1 is SGHDN and CDR2 FVKESK. Trimming stripped 0 bases from V and 5 bases from J, with 19 bases between. The CDR3 region is CASSQETPLDVLETQYF. For the CDR3, the DNA is TGTGCCAGCAGCCAAGAAACCCCATTGGACGTATTGGAGACCCAGTACTTC.

The CDR3 sequence: CASSQDVARELNYGYTF. CDR3 nucleotides: TGCGCCAGCAGCCAAGATGTAGCCAGGGAATTAAACTATGGCTACACCTTC. The chain combines TRBV4-3 with TRBJ1-2; D is possibly TRBD1 (5 bases). V was clipped by 0 bases and J by 2 bases, with 16 bases between them. Germline V gene sequence: CDR1 LGHNA, CDR2 YSLEER. The CDR3 covers 17 residues.

This chain uses TRBV12-3 or TRBV12-4 with TRBJ2-3, with a weak D call TRBD1 (6 bases). The length of the CDR3 is 15 residues. Trimming removed 4 bases from V and 0 bases from J, with 11 bases in between. In DNA form, the CDR3 reads TGTGCCAGCAGTTACAGGGATTCGAGCACAGATACGCAGTATTTT. It yields the protein CASSYRDSSTDTQYF.

The chain employs TRBV15 and TRBJ2-7; D not certain. V lost 0 bases to trimming and J lost 2 bases, with 5 bases between them. Germline lookup yields CDR1 LNHNV and CDR2 YYDKDF (reference sequence). This CDR3 has 13 residues. CDR3 sequence: CATSRDVTYEQYF. The CDR3 region has the DNA TGTGCCACCAGCAGAGACGTAACCTACGAGCAGTACTTC.

This clonotype was counted only a few times. The rearrangement uses TRBV6-6 and TRBJ1-5; D not certain. Trimming left V 2 bases short and J 7 bases short, with 6 bases between. CDR3 length: 12 residues. The germline CDR1 and CDR2 sequences are MNHNY and SVGAGI (reference sequence). The CDR3 sequence is CASSYDYQPQHF. CDR3 in DNA: TGTGCCAGCAGTTACGACTACCAGCCCCAGCATTTT.

This clonotype has a count of ten or more. The chain recombines TRBV5-1 with TRBJ1-1; no clear D gene. The germline gives CDR1 SGHRS, CDR2 YFSETQ. V gave up 0 bases and J gave up 5 bases, with 8 bases separating them. The length of the CDR3 is 13 residues. For the CDR3, the DNA is TGCGCCAGCAGCTTGGTTTGGGAGACTGAAGCTTTCTTT. This encodes CASSLVWETEAFF.

This clonotype was found many times. The V gene is TRBV4-2, the J gene TRBJ1-4; D unresolved. Germline V CDR1 and CDR2: LGHNA, YNFKEQ. This CDR3 contains 17 residues. The V and J ends lost 0 bases and 8 bases respectively, with 19 bases between them. The CDR3 nucleotides read TGTGCCAGCAGCCAAGATCCTTCGGGGATAGGTGCGGAAAAACTGTTTTTT. It codes for CASSQDPSGIGAEKLFF.

This clonotype has only a few counts. The chain's CDR3 is CASLRQISGGETQYF. The CDR3 coding sequence is TGTGCCAGCCTGCGACAAATCAGTGGCGGGGAGACCCAGTACTTC. This chain connects TRBV5-6 to TRBJ2-5; D perhaps matches TRBD2 (5 bases). The CDR3 contains 15 residues. Trimming removed 7 bases from V and 5 bases from J, with 21 bases in between. In germline, CDR1 is SGHDT, CDR2 YYEEEE.

This clonotype showed up many times. The V call is TRBV6-2 or TRBV6-3, the J call TRBJ1-1; no clear D gene. CDR3 length: 11 residues. Germline CDR1 MNHEY, CDR2 SVGEGT. V was cut by 2 bases and J by 5 bases, with 3 bases left in between. In DNA form, the CDR3 reads TGTGCCAGCAGTTACGGGACTGAAGCTTTCTTT. Amino acid sequence: CASSYGTEAFF.

The rearrangement joins TRBV29-1 to TRBJ2-3; D may be TRBD1 or TRBD2 (5 bases each). The CDR3 has 13 amino acids. The V end lost 4 bases, the J end lost 6 bases, and 14 bases lay between the germline ends. Germline-derived CDR1 and CDR2 are SQVTM and ANQGSEA. CDR3 region: CSVAGTVRDTQYF. In nucleotides, the CDR3 is TGCAGCGTTGCTGGGACGGTCCGGGATACGCAGTATTTT.

In its sample, this clonotype was seen a few times. The rearrangement joins TRBV29-1 to TRBJ2-1; D is unclear. This CDR3 contains 12 residues. The V gene's germline CDR1 is SQVTM and CDR2 ANQGSEA. Trimming took off 6 bases at V and 4 bases at J, with 10 bases between the two ends. The CDR3 protein is CSVNHRYNEQFF. For the CDR3, the DNA is TGCAGCGTAAACCACCGGTACAATGAGCAGTTCTTC.

The sample holds many counts of this clonotype. The chain has TRBV12-3 or TRBV12-4 and TRBJ2-5, with D unclear. The CDR3 length is 14 residues. V lost 7 bases to trimming and J lost 5 bases, with 17 bases between them. CDR3 residues: CASISDLSRETQYF. CDR3 nucleotide sequence: TGTGCCAGCATCTCGGACCTATCACGGGAGACCCAGTACTTC.

This clonotype showed up just a few times. The J gene is TRBJ2-2, the V gene TRBV6-1; D is tentatively TRBD1 or TRBD2 (6 bases each). V shed 7 bases and J shed 7 bases, with 22 bases lying between them. Germline values: CDR1 MNHNS, CDR2 SASEGT. The CDR3 consists of 16 residues. CDR3 sequence reads: CASTQGGGGGSGELFF. CDR3 nucleotides: TGTGCCAGCACCCAGGGCGGAGGGGGTGGTAGCGGGGAGCTGTTTTTT.

The V call is TRBV5-5, the J call TRBJ1-1; 7 bases align to TRBD1. This CDR3 comprises 15 residues. With V trimmed by 5 bases and J by 0 bases, 7 bases remained unmatched. Germline CDR1 is SGHKS and CDR2 is YYEKEE (reference sequence). The CDR3 sequence: CASRVKTGLNTEAFF. CDR3 in DNA: TGTGCCAGCAGGGTTAAGACAGGGTTGAACACTGAAGCTTTCTTT.

This clonotype showed up just a few times. The CDR3 DNA sequence: TGTGCCAGCAACGTCGGCGGGGGTCCTGAGCAGTTCTTC. The encoded protein is CASNVGGGPEQFF. The rearrangement links TRBV7-9 to TRBJ2-1; 7 nucleotides line up with TRBD2. Germline values: CDR1 SEHNR, CDR2 FQNEAQ (reference sequence). CDR3 length: 13 residues. V lost 7 bases, J lost 9 bases, and 9 bases stayed unmatched.

This chain links TRBV25-1 with TRBJ1-1; a weak D match, TRBD1 (5 bases). CDR1 is MGHDK and CDR2 is SYGVNS in the germline V gene. V gave up 1 base and J gave up 3 bases, with 15 bases separating them. The CDR3 sequence is 16 residues long. CDR3 nucleotides: TGTGCCAGCAGTGAATGGGGTGAGGGGTCGGACACTGAAGCTTTCTTT. Its translation is CASSEWGEGSDTEAFF.

This clonotype was counted only a few times. V and J are TRBV5-1 and TRBJ2-7, with a weak D call TRBD1 (5 bases). Looked up from germline, CDR1 is SGHRS and CDR2 is YFSETQ. V was trimmed by 0 bases and J by 2 bases, leaving 12 bases between them. The CDR3 extends over 15 amino acids. DNA for the CDR3: TGCGCCAGCAGCTTGGCCGAAACAGGACCCTACGAGCAGTACTTC. This gives the protein CASSLAETGPYEQYF.

The V and J genes are TRBV21-1 and TRBJ1-5; whether TRBD1, the table's D call, matches the DNA was not checked. TRBV21-1 is designated a pseudogene. The CDR3 has 16 amino acids. The CDR3 sequence: CASSAFRGGGNQPQHF. The CDR3 nucleotides are TGTGCCAGCAGCGCATTCAGGGGGGGAGGCAATCAGCCCCAGCATTTT.

This clonotype was observed a few times. The chain couples TRBV7-9 to TRBJ1-3; D is ambiguous. The CDR3 sequence is 15 residues long. Germline assignment: CDR1 SEHNR and CDR2 FQNEAQ (reference sequence). Trimming took off 2 bases at V and 2 bases at J, with 10 bases between the two ends. As DNA, the CDR3 is TGTGCCAGCAGCTTATTGGTGGCAGCTGGAAACACCATATATTTT. Translation gives CASSLLVAAGNTIYF.

The chain recombines TRBV6-5 with TRBJ1-6; D might be TRBD1 (5 bases). CDR3 size: 14 residues. Trimming took 0 bases from V and 8 from J, leaving 8 bases between them. CDR1 is MNHEY and CDR2 is SVGAGI in the germline V gene. Written as DNA, the CDR3 is TGTGCCAGCAGTTACTCGGGGGGGGATTCACCCCTCCACTTT. Translated, it gives CASSYSGGDSPLHF.